Presented here are 29 T cell receptor beta chains from one specimen sequenced in a study of beta chain features in type 1 diabetes. Sequencing targeted expressed TCRB transcripts, as all isolated RNA had been reverse transcribed. Sequencing was performed with immunoSEQ multiplex PCR; in TCRdb, only in-frame clones are kept and a portion is missing. This repertoire shows about 160,000 clones, roughly 8% found once; its top ten account for roughly 0.5%. General study findings and limits: Within each of all four CD4+ subsets, Type 1 diabetes patients had TCRB CDR3s that were moderately but significantly shorter.

What these receptors recognize is not known. Sequenced material: central memory CD4+ T cells from blood. The receptors originated from a man aged 18 to 35 with type 1 diabetes.

A few counts support this clone. The rearrangement links TRBV2 to TRBJ2-1; D may be TRBD2 (6 bases). The CDR3 covers 15 residues. The V end lost 7 bases, the J end lost 0 bases, and 13 bases lay between the germline ends. Germline CDR1 reads SNHLY; CDR2 reads FYNNEI. In DNA, the CDR3 is TGTGCCAGCACCTGGGCGGGGAGCTCCTACAATGAGCAGTTCTTC. As protein: CASTWAGSSYNEQFF.

The chain couples TRBV20-1 to TRBJ1-1; tentatively, D is TRBD1 (5 bases). CDR3 length: 10 amino acids. Germline V CDR1 and CDR2: DFQATT, SNEGSKA (reference sequence). V was cut by 2 bases and J by 8 bases, with 6 bases left in between. This CDR3 reads CSARQGEAFF. DNA for the CDR3: TGCAGTGCTAGACAGGGCGAAGCTTTCTTT.

This chain joins TRBV21-1 and TRBJ1-3; TRBD1 was called by the table and not checked on the DNA. TRBV21-1 is a documented pseudogene. The CDR3 runs 17 residues. The DNA for the CDR3 is TGTGCCAGCAGCAACCCGGGACAGGGCCTCTCTGGAAACACCATATATTTT. It codes for CASSNPGQGLSGNTIYF.

Many counts were recorded for this clone. The sample carries other DNA sequences with the same CDR3. This sequence joins TRBV28 and TRBJ1-2, with D unclear. Germline CDR1 reads MDHEN; CDR2 reads SYDVKM. The CDR3 runs 13 residues. V was pared by 5 bases and J by 1 base, with 8 bases between. This chain's CDR3 is CASSPRFNYGYTF. The DNA of the CDR3 is TGTGCCAGCAGTCCCCGGTTTAACTATGGCTACACCTTC.

The chain employs TRBV5-4 and TRBJ1-1; no reliable D call. The germline V and J ends were trimmed by 4 bases and 3 bases, with 13 bases remaining between them. Germline V gene sequence: CDR1 SGHNT, CDR2 YYREEE (reference sequence). CDR3 length equals 14 residues. CDR3 loop: CASSPRVGDTEAFF. Written as DNA, the CDR3 is TGTGCCAGCAGCCCGAGGGTAGGTGACACTGAAGCTTTCTTT.

The CDR3 DNA is TGTGCCAGCAGCTCCCAAGTTCGCGGAGACCCAGAGCAGTTCTTC. This sequence encodes CASSSQVRGDPEQFF. The V and J genes are TRBV11-2 and TRBJ2-1; D gene uncertain. The V gene's germline CDR1 is SGHAT and CDR2 FQNNGV. The CDR3 sequence is 15 residues long. Trimming removed 4 bases at V and 10 bases at J, with 20 bases between.

The V call is TRBV28, the J call TRBJ2-1, with D perhaps matching TRBD2 (6 bases). Per germline, CDR1 MDHEN and CDR2 SYDVKM. V lost 6 bases and J lost 10, with 13 bases in between. The CDR3 consists of 12 residues. The CDR3 sequence is CASRGTPQEQFF. CDR3 DNA sequence: TGTGCCAGCAGGGGGACTCCCCAGGAGCAGTTCTTC.

The CDR3 sequence is CASRKGQGKNQETQYF. CDR3 coding DNA: TGTGCCAGCAGAAAAGGACAGGGGAAAAACCAAGAGACCCAGTACTTC. This sequence joins TRBV6-6 and TRBJ2-5; 9 bases fit TRBD1. J gave up 0 bases and V 6 bases, and 8 bases lay outside the gene matches. Germline V gene sequence: CDR1 MNHNY, CDR2 SVGAGI (reference sequence). The CDR3 is made up of 16 amino acids.

This clone was found a few times. The CDR3 DNA is TGCGCCAGCAGCGTGGACAGGGCTGAGAACTATGGCTACACCTTC. Its protein is CASSVDRAENYGYTF. The gene calls are TRBV5-1 and TRBJ1-2; TRBD1 matches at 8 bases. V lost 4 bases to trimming and J lost 2 bases; unmatched junction nucleotides: 7. CDR1 and CDR2 (germline): SGHRS, YFSETQ. This CDR3 is built from 15 residues.

This clone has more than one count but fewer than ten. The chain employs TRBV7-2 and TRBJ2-5; TRBD2 is a possible D gene (6 bases). The germline CDR1 and CDR2 sequences are SGHTA and FQGNSA. This CDR3 has 15 amino acids. The V gene lost 7 bases and the J gene lost 5 bases, with 20 bases spanning the gap. The CDR3 DNA is TGTGCCAGCACCCGCACAGGCGGGGTGTATGAGACCCAGTACTTC. Translating gives CASTRTGGVYETQYF.

The chain carries TRBV7-8 and TRBJ1-4, with 10 bases that match TRBD1. Germline V gives CDR1 SGHVS, CDR2 FQNEAQ. The CDR3 extends over 14 amino acids. Trimming at V came to 4 bases and at J to 9 bases, leaving 5 bases not matched to a gene. CDR3: CASSSGTGEQKLFF. The CDR3 coding sequence is TGTGCCAGCAGCTCCGGGACAGGGGAGCAAAAACTGTTTTTT.

V and J are TRBV27 and TRBJ2-7; 7 nucleotides align to TRBD1. Per the germline V gene, CDR1 is MNHEY and CDR2 is SMNVEV (reference sequence). Germline trimming cut 4 bases from V and 0 bases from J; bases unmatched to any gene: 3. This CDR3 has 14 amino acids. CDR3 bases: TGTGCCAGCAGTTCGAACAGGGGCTCCTACGAGCAGTACTTC. This codes for CASSSNRGSYEQYF.

As DNA, the CDR3 is TGTGCCTGGAGTCGCCGGGACAGGGACTCCGAAGCTTTCTTT. It yields the protein CAWSRRDRDSEAFF. The chain uses TRBV30 and TRBJ1-1; 9 positions agree with TRBD1. This CDR3 comprises 14 residues. With V trimmed by 2 bases and J by 8 bases, 9 bases remained unmatched. Per the germline V gene, CDR1 is GTSNPN and CDR2 is SVGIG (reference sequence).

The V call is TRBV7-2, the J call TRBJ2-1; 13 bases fit TRBD2. Germline V gives CDR1 SGHTA, CDR2 FQGNSA. J was trimmed by 6 bases and V by 5 bases; bases with no gene match: 1. CDR3 size: 14 residues. This chain's CDR3 is CASSRTSGGNEQFF. The CDR3 DNA is TGTGCCAGCAGCCGGACTAGCGGGGGCAATGAGCAGTTCTTC.

This clone appeared a few times. The V call is TRBV5-1, the J call TRBJ2-5, with D maybe TRBD2 (5 bases). CDR1 is SGHRS, CDR2 YFSETQ, per germline. V was shortened by 0 bases and J by 0 bases, with 12 bases between the two germline ends. CDR3 length: 16 amino acids. The CDR3 nucleotides are TGCGCCAGCAGCTTGGCCAAGGGAGCATACCAAGAGACCCAGTACTTC. Translating gives CASSLAKGAYQETQYF.

The V and J genes are TRBV2 and TRBJ1-2; the D gene is possibly TRBD1 (6 bases). Trimming left V 5 bases short and J 2 bases short, with 9 bases between. CDR3 length equals 13 residues. Germline V lookup: CDR1 SNHLY, CDR2 FYNNEI. CDR3 sequence reads: CASSLQGNYGYTF. As DNA, the CDR3 is TGTGCCAGCAGTCTACAGGGAAACTATGGCTACACCTTC. Based on the CDR3 plus reference TRBV2 and TRBJ1-2, the full variable domain is EPEVTQTPSHQVTQMGQEVILRCVPISNHLYFYWYRQILGQKVEFLVSFYNNEISEKSEIFDDQFSVERPDGSNFTLKIRSTKLEDSAMYFCASSLQGNYGYTFGSGTRLTVV.

The chain recombines TRBV11-2 with TRBJ2-7, with D perhaps TRBD2 (5 bases). Trimming pared 0 bases from V and 2 bases from J, leaving 20 bases between. The CDR3 has 18 amino acids. Germline V CDR1 and CDR2: SGHAT, FQNNGV. CDR3 sequence: CASSLERGGASTAYEQYF. The CDR3 region has the DNA TGTGCCAGCAGCTTAGAAAGAGGAGGAGCGTCAACCGCCTACGAGCAGTACTTC. Based on the CDR3 plus reference TRBV11-2 and TRBJ2-7, the full variable domain is EAGVAQSPRYKIIEKRQSVAFWCNPISGHATLYWYQQILGQGPKLLIQFQNNGVVDDSQLPKDRFSAERLKGVDSTLKIQPAKLEDSAVYLCASSLERGGASTAYEQYFGPGTRLTVT.

This clone was observed a handful of times. CDR3 bases: TGTGCCAGCAGCTTGCGGGCGGATAGCTCCTACAATGAGCAGTTCTTC. Amino acid sequence: CASSLRADSSYNEQFF. The chain employs TRBV11-2 and TRBJ2-1, with D possibly TRBD2 on 5 matching bases. CDR1 and CDR2 from the germline V gene are SGHAT and FQNNGV. The CDR3 contains 16 residues. Trimming left V 3 bases short and J 0 bases short, with 12 bases between.

This clone was recorded a few times. The chain couples TRBV21-1 to TRBJ2-3; TRBD1 is taken as the D call from the table, unchecked against the DNA. TRBV21-1 counts as a pseudogene. CDR3 size: 15 residues. The CDR3 is CASKDRQVSTDTQYF. The CDR3 nucleotides are TGTGCCAGCAAAGATAGACAGGTTAGCACAGATACGCAGTATTTT.

The chain combines TRBV5-1 with TRBJ2-7, with a weak D call TRBD2 (6 bases). Germline V gene data show CDR1 as SGHRS and CDR2 as YFSETQ. The CDR3 totals 13 residues. Trimming stripped 6 bases from V and 5 bases from J, with 15 bases between. The CDR3 coding sequence is TGCGCCAGCACAGTAGGAGGGTACAACGAGCAGTACTTC. It is translated as CASTVGGYNEQYF.

In this sample, this clone turned up many times. The chain carries TRBV7-2 and TRBJ2-5, with 9 bases aligning to TRBD2. CDR3 length: 15 residues. Trimming removed 5 bases from V and 5 bases from J; junction bases left unmatched: 9. Germline V gives CDR1 SGHTA, CDR2 FQGNSA. The CDR3 sequence: CASSQGSGGRETQYF. CDR3 in DNA: TGTGCCAGCAGCCAAGGAAGCGGGGGGAGGGAGACCCAGTACTTC.

The chain couples TRBV29-1 to TRBJ2-6; D is unresolved. Germline-derived CDR1 and CDR2 are SQVTM and ANQGSEA. The germline V and J ends were trimmed by 5 bases and 4 bases, with 6 bases remaining between them. The CDR3 totals 12 residues. The CDR3 DNA is TGCAGCGTTCAGAGGGGGGCCAACGTCCTGACTTTC. Its translation is CSVQRGANVLTF.

In its sample, this clone was seen a few times. This chain links TRBV5-1 with TRBJ2-1, with 13 bases that match TRBD2. This CDR3 is built from 16 residues. V trimming: 6 bases; J trimming: 3 bases; junction bases outside the gene matches: 6. The germline V gene encodes CDR1 SGHRS and CDR2 YFSETQ. The CDR3 loop is CASTRTSGSNYNEQFF. As DNA, the CDR3 is TGCGCCAGCACCCGGACTAGCGGGAGTAACTACAATGAGCAGTTCTTC.

The chain carries TRBV11-2 and TRBJ1-2, with a tentative D call TRBD1 (5 bases). From germline, CDR1 is SGHAT and CDR2 FQNNGV. Trimming pared 2 bases from V and 7 bases from J, leaving 11 bases between. This CDR3 region has 13 residues. CDR3 protein: CASSLTQGGGYTF. CDR3 bases: TGTGCCAGCAGCTTAACGCAGGGTGGTGGCTACACCTTC.

The chain recombines TRBV19 with TRBJ1-2; TRBD1 agrees at 7 bases. J was trimmed by 2 bases and V by 6 bases; bases with no gene match: 6. Germline loops: CDR1 LNHDA, CDR2 SQIVND (reference sequence). This CDR3 region has 14 residues. The CDR3 nucleotides are TGTGCCAGTAGCTATGGGACAGCGAACTATGGCTACACCTTC. Protein: CASSYGTANYGYTF.

The chain combines TRBV10-3 with TRBJ2-1; 8 nucleotides align to TRBD1. Unmatched junction bases numbered 4, after V lost 6 bases and J lost 0 bases. The CDR3 runs to 15 residues. The germline V gene has CDR1 ENHRY and CDR2 SYGVKD. In DNA form, the CDR3 reads TGTGCCATCAGCCCGACAGGGGCCTCCTACAATGAGCAGTTCTTC. Its translation: CAISPTGASYNEQFF.

The rearrangement joins TRBV27 to TRBJ2-2; perhaps TRBD1 as D (6 bases). Trimming left V 6 bases short and J 9 bases short, with 11 bases between. Germline lookup yields CDR1 MNHEY and CDR2 SMNVEV (reference sequence). The CDR3 is 12 amino acids. This CDR3 reads CASSRGGRELFF. The CDR3 DNA follows: TGTGCCAGCAGCAGGGGTGGCCGGGAGCTGTTTTTT.

V and J are TRBV7-8 and TRBJ2-3; 8 positions match TRBD2. The germline V gene has CDR1 SGHVS and CDR2 FQNEAQ. This CDR3 has 16 residues. J gave up 0 bases and V 5 bases, and 7 bases lay outside the gene matches. The CDR3, as DNA: TGTGCCAGCAGCCAACTAGCGGCCGCTAGCACAGATACGCAGTATTTT. Residues: CASSQLAAASTDTQYF.

There are a few counts of this clone. The chain carries TRBV6-6 and TRBJ2-5; D is unresolved. The CDR3 loop spans 12 amino acids. V was clipped by 5 bases and J by 5 bases, with 9 bases between them. From germline, CDR1 is MNHNY and CDR2 SVGAGI (reference sequence). CDR3 region: CASSAALETQYF. The DNA of the CDR3 is TGTGCCAGCAGTGCGGCGTTGGAGACCCAGTACTTC.